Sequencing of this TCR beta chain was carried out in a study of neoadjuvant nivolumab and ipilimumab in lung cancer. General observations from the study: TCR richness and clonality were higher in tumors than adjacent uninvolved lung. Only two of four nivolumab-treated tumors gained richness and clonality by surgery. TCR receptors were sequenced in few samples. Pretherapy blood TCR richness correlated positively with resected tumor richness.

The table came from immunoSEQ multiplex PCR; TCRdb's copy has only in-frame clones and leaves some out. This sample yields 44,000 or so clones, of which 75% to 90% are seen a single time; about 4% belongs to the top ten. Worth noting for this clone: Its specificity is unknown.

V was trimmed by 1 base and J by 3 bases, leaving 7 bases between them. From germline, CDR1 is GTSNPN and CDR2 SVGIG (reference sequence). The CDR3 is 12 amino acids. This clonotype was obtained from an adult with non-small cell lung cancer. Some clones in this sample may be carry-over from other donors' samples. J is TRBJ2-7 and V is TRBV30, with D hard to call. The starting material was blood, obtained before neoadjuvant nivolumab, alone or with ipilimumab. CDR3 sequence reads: CAWSGGGYEQYF. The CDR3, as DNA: TGTGCCTGGAGTGGGGGTGGCTACGAGCAGTACTTC.